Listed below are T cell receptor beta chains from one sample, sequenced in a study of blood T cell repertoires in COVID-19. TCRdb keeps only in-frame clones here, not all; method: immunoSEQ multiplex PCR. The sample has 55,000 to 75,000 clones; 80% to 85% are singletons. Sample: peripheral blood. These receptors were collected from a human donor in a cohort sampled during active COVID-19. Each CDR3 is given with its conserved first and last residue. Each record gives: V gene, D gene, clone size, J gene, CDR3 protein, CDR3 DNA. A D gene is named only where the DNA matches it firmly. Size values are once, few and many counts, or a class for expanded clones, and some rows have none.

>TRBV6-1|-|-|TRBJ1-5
CASSETGNQPQHF
TGTGCCAGCAGTGAAACAGGGAATCAGCCCCAGCATTTT
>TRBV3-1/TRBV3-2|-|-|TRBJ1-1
CASSLKQKNTEAFF
TGTGCCAGCAGCCTAAAACAGAAGAACACTGAAGCTTTCTTT
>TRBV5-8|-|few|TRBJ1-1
CASSSTGLTEAFF
TGTGCCAGCAGCTCGACAGGATTAACTGAAGCTTTCTTT
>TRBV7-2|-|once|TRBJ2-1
CATLSGEKAEQFF
TGTGCCACCTTGAGCGGAGAGAAGGCCGAGCAGTTCTTC
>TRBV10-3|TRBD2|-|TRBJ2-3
CAITETELLAGVRSF
TGTGCCATCACCGAGACAGAGTTACTAGCGGGAGTCCGTAGTTTT
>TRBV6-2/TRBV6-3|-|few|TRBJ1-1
CASSYARGTSDTEAFF
TGTGCCAGCAGTTACGCCCGGGGGACCTCGGACACTGAAGCTTTCTTT
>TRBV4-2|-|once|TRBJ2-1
CASSQEQAGLNEQFF
TGTGCCAGCAGCCAAGAGCAGGCAGGGTTAAATGAGCAGTTCTTC
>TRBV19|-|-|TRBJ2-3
CASSAQARTSTDTQYF
TGTGCCAGTAGTGCCCAAGCGAGAACGAGCACAGATACGCAGTATTTT
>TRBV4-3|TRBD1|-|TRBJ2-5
CASSPRDSPRETQYF
TGCGCCAGCAGCCCCCGGGACAGCCCTAGGGAGACCCAGTACTTC
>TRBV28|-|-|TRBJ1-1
CASSLAGWRTEAFF
TGTGCCAGCAGTTTAGCCGGGTGGAGAACTGAAGCTTTCTTT
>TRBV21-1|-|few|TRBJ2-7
CASSKVGQGYEQYF
TGTGCCAGCAGCAAAGTGGGACAGGGTTACGAGCAGTACTTC
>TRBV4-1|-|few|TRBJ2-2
CASSQGSRGNTGELFF
TGCGCCAGCAGCCAAGGCTCAAGGGGGAACACCGGGGAGCTGTTTTTT